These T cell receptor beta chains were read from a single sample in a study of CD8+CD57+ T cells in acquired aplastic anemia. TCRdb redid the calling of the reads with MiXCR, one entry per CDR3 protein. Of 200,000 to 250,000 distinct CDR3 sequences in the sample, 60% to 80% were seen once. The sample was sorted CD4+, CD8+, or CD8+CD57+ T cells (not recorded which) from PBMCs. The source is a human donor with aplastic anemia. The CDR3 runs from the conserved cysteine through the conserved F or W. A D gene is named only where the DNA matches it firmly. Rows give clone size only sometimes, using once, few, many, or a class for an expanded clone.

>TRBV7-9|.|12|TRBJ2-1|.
TGTGCCAGCAGCCCCAGCCGGGCCTCCCGGTTCTTC
CASSPSRASRFF
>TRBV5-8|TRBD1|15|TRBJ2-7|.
TGTGCCAGCAGCTTAGTCCAGGGACAGGTGTACGAGCAGTACTTC
CASSLVQGQVYEQYF
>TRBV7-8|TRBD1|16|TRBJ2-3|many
TGTGCCAGCAGCACCGCCGGGACAGGATTACAGGATACGCAGTATTTT
CASSTAGTGLQDTQYF
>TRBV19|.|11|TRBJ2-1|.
TGTGCCAGTAAAGGTGGCGATGAGCAGTTCTTC
CASKGGDEQFF
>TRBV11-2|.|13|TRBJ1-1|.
TGTGCCAGCAGCTGGGAGACAGGAGCTGAAGCTTTCTTT
CASSWETGAEAFF
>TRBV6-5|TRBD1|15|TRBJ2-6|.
TGTGCCAGCAGAAGACAGGGGCCTGGGGCCAACGTCCTGACTTTC
CASRRQGPGANVLTF
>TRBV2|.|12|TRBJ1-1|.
TGTGCCAGCGGCAGGGGTACCACTGAAGCTTTCTTT
CASGRGTTEAFF
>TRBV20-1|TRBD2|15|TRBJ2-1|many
TGCAGTGCTAGATTGACTAGCGGGGCCTACAATGAGCAGTTCTTC
CSARLTSGAYNEQFF
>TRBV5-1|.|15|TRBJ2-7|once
TGCGCCAGCAGCCCGGGAACAGCCGGAGGGGTTGGGCAGTACTTC
CASSPGTAGGVGQYF
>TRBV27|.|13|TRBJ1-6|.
TGTGCCAGCAGTGGGCAGCATAATTCACCCCTCCACTTT
CASSGQHNSPLHF
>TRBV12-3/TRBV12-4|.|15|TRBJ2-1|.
TGTGCCAGCAGCCCGGGACTACCCAGGGGCAATGAGCAGTTCTTC
CASSPGLPRGNEQFF
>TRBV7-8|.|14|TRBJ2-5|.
TGTGCCAGCAGCCACAGGAGGGGTGGGGAGACCCAGTACTTC
CASSHRRGGETQYF
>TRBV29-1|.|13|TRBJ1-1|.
TGCAGCGTTGCTCGGGGTACTAGGACTGAAGCTTTCTTT
CSVARGTRTEAFF
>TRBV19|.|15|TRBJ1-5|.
TGTGCCACCAGATGGGTTGAAGGGTGGAATCAGCCCCAGCATTTT
CATRWVEGWNQPQHF
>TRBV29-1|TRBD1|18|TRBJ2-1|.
TGCAGCGCCGCCCCCGGGACAGGGTTCCCGAGCTCCTACAATGAGCAGTTCTTC
CSAAPGTGFPSSYNEQFF
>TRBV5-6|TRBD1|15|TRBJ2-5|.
TGTGCCAGCAGCATACGGACAGGGGGCCAAGAGACCCAGTACTTC
CASSIRTGGQETQYF
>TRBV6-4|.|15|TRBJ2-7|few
TGTGCCAGCAGTGAGGAGGGGGCATCTAACTACGAGCAGTACTTC
CASSEEGASNYEQYF
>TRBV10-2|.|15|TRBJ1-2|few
TGCGCCAGCAGCCCCGGTGGACAGTCCAACTATGGCTACACCTTC
CASSPGGQSNYGYTF
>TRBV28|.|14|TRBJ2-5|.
TGTGCCAGCAGTTTACTAAACGAGGGAGAGACCCAGTACTTC
CASSLLNEGETQYF
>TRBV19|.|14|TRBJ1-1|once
TGTGCCAGTAGTATTGGGACATCAGGATTAGCCGCTTTCTTT
CASSIGTSGLAAFF
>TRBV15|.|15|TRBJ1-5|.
TGTGCCACCAGCAGTCTAGGGGTAAGCAATCAGCCCCAGCATTTT
CATSSLGVSNQPQHF
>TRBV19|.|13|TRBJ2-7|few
TGTGCCAGTAGTCCACAGGGCCCTTACGAGCAGTACTTC
CASSPQGPYEQYF
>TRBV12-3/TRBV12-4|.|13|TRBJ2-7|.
TGTGCCAGCAGTTTATTTGCGGGCGATGAGCAGTACTTC
CASSLFAGDEQYF
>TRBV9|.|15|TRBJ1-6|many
TGTGCCAGCAGCGTAGACGGGGGCGCAAATTCACCCCTCCACTTT
CASSVDGGANSPLHF
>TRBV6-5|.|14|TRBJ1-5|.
TGTGCCAGCAGTCCCAGGATGGGCAATCAGCCCCAGCATTTT
CASSPRMGNQPQHF
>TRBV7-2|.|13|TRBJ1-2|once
TGTGCCAGCAGCTTAATTATACAGAATGGCTACACCTTC
CASSLIIQNGYTF
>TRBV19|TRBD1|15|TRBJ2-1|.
TGTGCCAGTAGTATTGGGAGGACAGGGGGAAATGAGCAGTTCTTC
CASSIGRTGGNEQFF
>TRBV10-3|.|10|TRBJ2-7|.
TGTGCCAGCAGGGGGGACGAGCAGTACTTC
CASRGDEQYF
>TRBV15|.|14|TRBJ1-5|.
TGTGCCACCAGCAGAGCGGGGGGAAATCAGCCCCAGCATTTT
CATSRAGGNQPQHF